These 9 T cell receptor beta chains originate from one sample sequenced in a study of blood T cell repertoires in COVID-19. Profiled with immunoSEQ multiplex PCR; TCRdb holds only in-frame clones, not every one. The sample yields over 20,000 clones, around 86% seen once. The source material was peripheral blood. The receptors come from a man aged 50-59 years with active COVID-19.

CDR3 nucleotides: TGTGCCAGCAGTGTATCCCGGGGGGCTGTTGATACGCAGTATTTT. Protein sequence: CASSVSRGAVDTQYF. The V and J genes are TRBV6-4 and TRBJ2-3, with D maybe TRBD2 (7 bases). This CDR3 is 15 amino acids long. CDR1 MRHNA and CDR2 SNTAGT come from the germline V gene. V lost 4 bases and J 6 bases, leaving 17 bases between the germline ends.

In this sample, this clone turned up a few times. J is TRBJ2-5 and V is TRBV9, with a possible D match to TRBD2 (7 bases). The CDR3 is made up of 15 amino acids. Trimming cost V 0 bases and J 2 bases, with 11 bases left between them. The germline V gene encodes CDR1 SGDLS and CDR2 YYNGEE. CDR3 region: CASSVGGGVQETQYF. CDR3 coding DNA: TGTGCCAGCAGCGTAGGAGGGGGGGTTCAAGAGACCCAGTACTTC.

The chain links TRBV15 to TRBJ2-7, with 7 bases that match TRBD2. J gave up 6 bases and V 2 bases, and 7 bases lay outside the gene matches. The CDR3 spans 14 residues. CDR1 and CDR2 (germline): LNHNV, YYDKDF (reference sequence). The CDR3 region has the DNA TGTGCCACCAGCAGATTTTGGGGGGGGAGCGAGCAGTACTTC. This gives the protein CATSRFWGGSEQYF.

The V call is TRBV5-4, the J call TRBJ2-3, with 7 bases fitting TRBD2. The CDR3 has 14 residues. Germline V gene data show CDR1 as SGHNT and CDR2 as YYREEE (reference sequence). The V segment lost 2 bases and the J segment 5 bases; nucleotides outside the gene matches: 5. CDR3 DNA: TGTGCCAGCAGCTTCTCGGGGGGAGGAGATACGCAGTATTTT. It is translated as CASSFSGGGDTQYF.

This chain connects TRBV7-9 to TRBJ1-2; tentative D call: TRBD1 (5 bases). CDR3 length: 13 residues. V dropped 5 bases and J dropped 5 bases, with 12 bases sitting between them. Per germline, CDR1 SEHNR and CDR2 FQNEAQ (reference sequence). CDR3: CASSRRGGYGYTF. The CDR3 nucleotides read TGTGCCAGCAGCCGTAGGGGTGGATATGGCTACACCTTC.

The rearrangement uses TRBV10-3 and TRBJ1-1; no clear D. V lost 6 bases and J lost 0, with 8 bases in between. Looked up from germline, CDR1 is ENHRY and CDR2 is SYGVKD. The CDR3 extends over 13 amino acids. The DNA for the CDR3 is TGTGCCATCAGGCGAGACATGAACACTGAAGCTTTCTTT. Protein sequence: CAIRRDMNTEAFF.

V and J are TRBV9 and TRBJ2-3, with 7 positions matching TRBD1. Germline values: CDR1 SGDLS, CDR2 YYNGEE. The CDR3 length is 16 residues. The junction had 10 bases not matched to a gene; V was cut back by 3 bases and J by 3 bases. CDR3 loop: CASSERQGLSTDTQYF. The DNA of the CDR3 is TGTGCCAGCAGCGAGAGACAGGGTCTAAGTACAGATACGCAGTATTTT.

The V call is TRBV2, the J call TRBJ1-2; TRBD1 agrees at 9 bases. Trimming took 5 bases from V and 8 from J; bases not matched to a gene: 6. Germline assignment: CDR1 SNHLY and CDR2 FYNNEI. This CDR3 has 13 residues. CDR3 sequence reads: CASSSQGAWGYTF. The CDR3 region has the DNA TGTGCCAGCAGTTCACAGGGGGCCTGGGGCTACACCTTC.

The chain recombines TRBV19 with TRBJ1-2; 7 bases align to TRBD1. With V trimmed by 5 bases and J by 5 bases, 5 bases remained unmatched. The CDR3 consists of 13 residues. CDR1 LNHDA and CDR2 SQIVND come from the germline V gene (reference sequence). In nucleotides, the CDR3 is TGTGCCAGTAGTCCCCGGGACAGATATGGCTACACCTTC. Its translation is CASSPRDRYGYTF.